These T cell receptor beta chains were read from a single sample in a study of T cell changes during pregnancy in multiple sclerosis. The method was immunoSEQ multiplex PCR; TCRdb's version includes in-frame clones alone and lacks a portion of them. This sample has under 75,000 clones, with under 95% found just once. This material consisted of CD4+ T cells from peripheral blood mononuclear cells, taken after pregnancy. These TCRs come from a female donor in good health, enrolled as a control in a pregnancy study. Both conserved end residues are part of each CDR3. Each record gives: clone size, J gene, V gene, D gene, CDR3 DNA, CDR3 protein. The D gene is left open where the match is weak. A row's size may be missing; if present it is once, few, many or a size class.

NA | TRBJ1-1 | TRBV5-1 | NA | TGCGCCAGCAGCTTTCGGGGGGCTTCGGGCACTGAAGCTTTCTTT | CASSFRGASGTEAFF
NA | TRBJ1-1 | TRBV9 | TRBD1 | TGTGCCAGCAGCGTAGTAGCAGGGGGGCGGATGAACACTGAAGCTTTCTTT | CASSVVAGGRMNTEAFF
NA | TRBJ1-2 | TRBV5-4 | NA | TGTGCCAGCAGCATAGGACAATCCGGCAGGGGCTACACCTTC | CASSIGQSGRGYTF
NA | TRBJ2-7 | TRBV7-9 | TRBD1 | TGTGCCAGCAGCTCGGACAGGGGATACGAGCAGTACTTC | CASSSDRGYEQYF
NA | TRBJ2-7 | TRBV19 | NA | TGTGCCAGTAAGGGGATAGAGCAGTACTTC | CASKGIEQYF
once | TRBJ2-2 | TRBV7-3 | NA | TGTGCCAGCAGCTCCGCAACTCCACGAGGAGCCGGGGAGCTGTTTTTT | CASSSATPRGAGELFF
NA | TRBJ1-2 | TRBV27 | NA | TGTGCCAGCAGTTTAACCGGGATTAACTATGGCTACACCTTC | CASSLTGINYGYTF
NA | TRBJ2-1 | TRBV10-3 | NA | TGTGCCATCAGCACAGGGAGCTCCTACAATGAGCAGTTCTTC | CAISTGSSYNEQFF
NA | TRBJ1-1 | TRBV11-3 | NA | TGTGCCAGCAGTCCGGCTTATGAGACATCTGAAGCTTTCTTT | CASSPAYETSEAFF
NA | TRBJ1-3 | TRBV9 | NA | TGTGCCAGCAGCCCAACACAGGGTTACTATCTCTCTGGAAACACCATATATTTT | CASSPTQGYYLSGNTIYF
NA | TRBJ2-3 | TRBV5-1 | NA | TGCGCCAGCAGCTTCCGGGGGTCAGACCAAAACCCCACAGATACGCAGTATTTT | CASSFRGSDQNPTDTQYF
NA | TRBJ1-2 | TRBV7-2 | TRBD1 | TGTGCCAGCAGCCCGGGACAGGGATTGGATGGCTACACCTTC | CASSPGQGLDGYTF
NA | TRBJ2-7 | TRBV9 | NA | TGTGCCAGCAGCGCTACCGGGACATCATCCTACGAGCAGTACTTC | CASSATGTSSYEQYF
once | TRBJ1-2 | TRBV5-6 | TRBD1 | TGTGCCAGCAGCCTGGGACAGAGAGACTATGGCTACACCTTC | CASSLGQRDYGYTF
NA | TRBJ2-7 | TRBV11-1 | TRBD1 | TGTGCCAGCAGTATTCCTCAGGGGGCGCGGGAGCAGTACTTC | CASSIPQGAREQYF
NA | TRBJ2-4 | TRBV5-4 | TRBD1 | TGTGCCAGCAGCCCCGGGACAGTCGAAAACATTCAGTACTTC | CASSPGTVENIQYF
NA | TRBJ1-2 | TRBV4-2 | TRBD1 | TGTGCCAGCAGCCAAGTAGGGGGACAGGGGGCGGATGGCTACACCTTC | CASSQVGGQGADGYTF
NA | TRBJ2-1 | TRBV7-2 | TRBD2 | TGTGCCAGCAGCCATAGCGGGGGGGCTGGTGATGAGCAGTTCTTC | CASSHSGGAGDEQFF
NA | TRBJ1-5 | TRBV19 | NA | TGTGCCAGTAGTACCCAGTCCAATCAGCCCCAGCATTTT | CASSTQSNQPQHF
NA | TRBJ2-6 | TRBV7-3 | NA | TGTGCCAGCAGCTTAACAGGGGTTGGGGCCAACGTCCTGACTTTC | CASSLTGVGANVLTF
NA | TRBJ1-3 | TRBV5-6 | NA | TGTGCCAGCAGCATGCAGGGAAACACCATATATTTT | CASSMQGNTIYF
NA | TRBJ1-1 | TRBV4-1 | NA | TGCGCCAGCAGCTTTCAGGACATGAACACTGAAGCTTTCTTT | CASSFQDMNTEAFF
NA | TRBJ1-4 | TRBV7-9 | NA | TGTGCCAGCAGCTTAATGGCCGATTATGAAAAACTGTTTTTT | CASSLMADYEKLFF
NA | TRBJ2-7 | TRBV18 | NA | TGTGCCAGCGCTTTAAGGGGTCTCCCCTACGAGCAGTACTTC | CASALRGLPYEQYF
NA | TRBJ2-5 | TRBV11-3 | NA | TGTGCCAGCAGCCAGCGGAACTGGCCGGAGACCCAGTACTTC | CASSQRNWPETQYF
NA | TRBJ1-1 | TRBV5-4 | TRBD1 | TGTGCCAGCAGCCATCCATCCCGGGACAGGAACACTGAAGCTTTCTTT | CASSHPSRDRNTEAFF
NA | TRBJ1-2 | TRBV9 | NA | TGTGCCAGCAGCTCCCGTGGGGGCAGCTACACCTTC | CASSSRGGSYTF
NA | TRBJ1-4 | TRBV19 | NA | TGTGCCACGGCGGACACGGCCGTTGCAACTAATGAAAAACTGTTTTTT | CATADTAVATNEKLFF
NA | TRBJ1-1 | TRBV2 | TRBD1 | TGTGCCAGCAGAGCCGGGACAGGTACTATGAACACTGAAGCTTTCTTT | CASRAGTGTMNTEAFF
NA | TRBJ2-3 | TRBV5-6 | TRBD1 | TGTGCCAGCAGCGGCGGGACAGGGTCGGGTACGCAGTATTTT | CASSGGTGSGTQYF